This T cell receptor beta chain is drawn from a study of T cells in localized non-small cell lung cancer. Profiling relied on immunoSEQ multiplex PCR, and the TCRdb table lists in-frame clones only, not all of them. Of 40,000 to 55,000 clones in the sample, 65% to 90% were seen once. This CDR3 is 14 amino acids long. In germline, CDR1 is SGHRS, CDR2 YFSETQ. V dropped 3 bases and J dropped 3; count of bases not matched to a gene: 2. To note about this clone: What it recognizes is unknown.

The study, taken as a whole, reports: Heterogeneity remains possible, as sequencing covered one tumor region only. Of the tissues analyzed, uninvolved adjacent lung showed maximal T cell clonality, greater than tumor.

The chain links TRBV5-1 to TRBJ2-7; 11 bases agree with TRBD2. This TCR came from a man between 40 and 70 years old with stage III lung adenocarcinoma. This sample comprised peripheral blood mononuclear cells, obtained before any cancer treatment. The CDR3, as DNA: TGCGCCAGCAGCTCGGGACTAGCGGTCTACGAGCAGTACTTC. Its protein product is CASSSGLAVYEQYF.